A selection of T cell receptor beta chains follows, all from one sample in a study of shared clonotypes between healthy human individuals. Sequencing was performed with immunoSEQ multiplex PCR; in TCRdb, only in-frame clones are kept and a portion is missing. The sample lists 2 million to 2.5 million clones, about nine tenths seen once, with around 0.35% in the top ten. Sequences were obtained from naive CD4+ T cells from PBMCs. These receptors originate from a man between 18 and 29 years old in good health. Some clones in this sample may be carry-over from other donors' samples. CDR3s include the opening cysteine and the closing phenylalanine or tryptophan. D genes are given only for firm matches. Size is stated for part of the rows, as once, few or many counts, or as a class when the clone is expanded.

d_call j_call clone_size v_call cdr3_nt cdr3_aa
TRBD2 TRBJ2-7 NA TRBV27 TGTGCCAGCCCCTCGGGGGGGCCCCCCTACGAGCAGTACTTC CASPSGGPPYEQYF
NA TRBJ1-1 NA TRBV28 TGTGCCAGCAGTTCCCCCCACGATCCCACTGAAGCTTTCTTT CASSSPHDPTEAFF
NA TRBJ1-5 NA TRBV7-9 TGTGCCAGCAGCTTACACACAAGGCAGCCCCAGCATTTT CASSLHTRQPQHF
TRBD2 TRBJ2-1 NA TRBV7-9 TGTGCCAGCAGCCGTACTCGGGCTAGCGGGAGCTACAATGAGCAGTTCTTC CASSRTRASGSYNEQFF
NA TRBJ2-3 NA TRBV5-1 TGCGCCAGCAGCACGCGGCCGGGACAATATCAATCGCAGTATTTT CASSTRPGQYQSQYF
TRBD2 TRBJ2-7 NA TRBV6-6 TGTGCCAGCAGCGTAGCGGGAGCCTCCGAGCAGTACTTC CASSVAGASEQYF
TRBD1 TRBJ2-5 NA TRBV11-3 TGTGCCAGCAGCTTACCTCGGGACAGGGAAGAGACCCAGTACTTC CASSLPRDREETQYF
TRBD2 TRBJ2-1 NA TRBV5-1 TGCGCCAGCAGCTTGGTAGCGGGAGGCTCCTACAATGAGCAGTTCTTC CASSLVAGGSYNEQFF
NA TRBJ1-2 NA TRBV19 TGTGCCAGTAGTATATCCCCACCTGATGGCTACACCTTC CASSISPPDGYTF
NA TRBJ2-5 NA TRBV6-6 TGTGCCAGCAGCGGGAGCGGAGAGACCCAGTACTTC CASSGSGETQYF
TRBD2 TRBJ2-1 NA TRBV5-5 TGTGCCAGCAGCTTGCTGTCTGGACTAGCGGGCAGCTCCTACAATGAGCAGTTCTTC CASSLLSGLAGSSYNEQFF
NA TRBJ2-5 NA TRBV6-5 TGTGCCAGCAGTTACTTTGGTAGCGGTCCCCAAGAGACCCAGTACTTC CASSYFGSGPQETQYF
NA TRBJ2-7 NA TRBV2 TGTGCCAGCCTACAGTTCTACGAGCAGTACTTC CASLQFYEQYF
TRBD1 TRBJ1-3 NA TRBV29-1 TGCAGCGTTGCAGGACAGGGTTTAAACACCATATATTTT CSVAGQGLNTIYF
NA TRBJ2-7 few TRBV10-1 TGCGCCAGCAGTGATGTTAGCGGACACCACTACGAGCAGTACTTC CASSDVSGHHYEQYF
TRBD2 TRBJ2-7 once TRBV28 TGTGCCAGCAGCCTCGGGGGGGAGAAGCAGTACTTC CASSLGGEKQYF
TRBD1 TRBJ2-7 NA TRBV5-1 TGCGCCAGCAGCAGATCCGGGACAGGGCCCTACGAGCAGTACTTC CASSRSGTGPYEQYF
NA TRBJ1-2 NA TRBV5-1 TGCGCCAGCAGCTTGACAGCCTCTAACTATGGCTACACCTTC CASSLTASNYGYTF
NA TRBJ2-1 NA TRBV11-2 TGTGCCAGCAGCTTAGTCGCGTTCGATGAGCAGTTCTTC CASSLVAFDEQFF
NA TRBJ2-6 NA TRBV28 TGTGCCAGCGTTTCTTTTGGAACCTCTGGGGCCAACGTCCTGACTTTC CASVSFGTSGANVLTF
TRBD2 TRBJ2-7 NA TRBV28 TGTGCCAGCAGCTCTACACGTCCGGGACGGGGGAGGGCCCTCTACGAGCAGTACTTC CASSSTRPGRGRALYEQYF
TRBD2 TRBJ2-3 NA TRBV5-4 TGTGCCAGCAGCACGGGACTAGCGGGAGTAACAGATACGCAGTATTTT CASSTGLAGVTDTQYF
TRBD1 TRBJ1-4 NA TRBV7-2 TGTGCCAGCAACGGGGACAGGGGCGGTGAAAAACTGTTTTTT CASNGDRGGEKLFF
NA TRBJ1-2 few TRBV28 TGTGCCAGCAGTCTGGGAGGGAGAAGCTACACCTTC CASSLGGRSYTF
TRBD2 TRBJ2-7 NA TRBV5-4 TGTGCCAGCAGCCCTATGACTAGCGGGAGTGTGGAGCAGTACTTC CASSPMTSGSVEQYF
NA TRBJ1-5 NA TRBV6-5 TGTGCCAGCAGTTTAGCAAATAGCAATCAGCCCCAGCATTTT CASSLANSNQPQHF
NA TRBJ2-7 NA TRBV11-2 TGTGCCAGCAGCGAGGGAAGCTGGTACGAGCAGTACTTC CASSEGSWYEQYF
TRBD1 TRBJ1-5 NA TRBV7-9 TGTGCCAGCAGCTTAGCTGGGACAGGGGCCCGCAATCAGCCCCAGCATTTT CASSLAGTGARNQPQHF
TRBD2 TRBJ2-7 NA TRBV5-1 TGCGCCAGCAGCTTGAACCCGAGTACTAGCGGGAAAGTCCGGTACGAGCAGTACTTC CASSLNPSTSGKVRYEQYF
NA TRBJ1-1 NA TRBV27 TGTGCCAGCAGGATAAGGGGAATGTACACTGAAGCTTTCTTT CASRIRGMYTEAFF
NA TRBJ1-1 NA TRBV7-3 TGTGCCAGCAGTCAATCGGGCGCGAACACTGAAGCTTTCTTT CASSQSGANTEAFF
TRBD2 TRBJ2-2 NA TRBV30 TGTGCCTGGTGGTTAGGTAGCGGGAGAGCCGGGGAGCTGTTTTTT CAWWLGSGRAGELFF
NA TRBJ2-2 NA TRBV5-1 TGCGCCAGCAGCGAACCCACCGGGGAGCTGTTTTTT CASSEPTGELFF
NA TRBJ1-5 few TRBV6-5 TGTGCCAGCAGTTACGCGGGAAGAGAACATTTT CASSYAGREHF
NA TRBJ1-1 NA TRBV20-1 TGCAGCAAACAGGGTAACACTGAAGCTTTCTTT CSKQGNTEAFF
TRBD1 TRBJ1-1 once TRBV5-6 TGTGCCAGCAGCTTGACAGGGGGCACCACTGAAGCTTTCTTT CASSLTGGTTEAFF
NA TRBJ1-1 few TRBV6-5 TGTGCCAGCAGTTACTACCGGGACACCGAAGCTTTCTTT CASSYYRDTEAFF
NA TRBJ1-5 NA TRBV30 TGTGCCTGGAGCCAGGGAAGCAATCAGCCCCAGCATTTT CAWSQGSNQPQHF
TRBD1 TRBJ1-5 NA TRBV19 TGTGCCAGCGAACAGGGGTATAGCAATCAGCCCCAGCATTTT CASEQGYSNQPQHF
NA TRBJ2-1 NA TRBV7-3 TGTGCCAGCAGCTTAGCAGGGGACAATGAGCAGTTCTTC CASSLAGDNEQFF
NA TRBJ2-1 NA TRBV19 TGTGCCAGTAGGCTCGACCGGGGCTCATACAATGAGCAGTTCTTC CASRLDRGSYNEQFF
TRBD2 TRBJ2-7 once TRBV14 TGTGCCAGCAGCCCAATAGCGGGAGTGGTGGACGAGCAGTACTTC CASSPIAGVVDEQYF
TRBD2 TRBJ2-7 NA TRBV6-6 TGTGCCAGCACCTTTATTGTGCGGGAGGGCTACGAGCAGTACTTC CASTFIVREGYEQYF
NA TRBJ2-5 NA TRBV25-1 TGTGCCAGCAGTGAATTGGGGGCGCGAGGGTTAGAGACCCAGTACTTC CASSELGARGLETQYF
NA TRBJ1-1 NA TRBV28 TGTGCCAGCAGGCCTAACTCGGGGGCTAACACTGAAGCTTTCTTT CASRPNSGANTEAFF
NA TRBJ2-1 NA TRBV20-1 TGCAGTGGGACAGTCTACAATGAGCAGTTCTTC CSGTVYNEQFF
NA TRBJ2-3 NA TRBV11-3 TGTGCCAGCAGCTCCACAGCAGATACGCAGTATTTT CASSSTADTQYF